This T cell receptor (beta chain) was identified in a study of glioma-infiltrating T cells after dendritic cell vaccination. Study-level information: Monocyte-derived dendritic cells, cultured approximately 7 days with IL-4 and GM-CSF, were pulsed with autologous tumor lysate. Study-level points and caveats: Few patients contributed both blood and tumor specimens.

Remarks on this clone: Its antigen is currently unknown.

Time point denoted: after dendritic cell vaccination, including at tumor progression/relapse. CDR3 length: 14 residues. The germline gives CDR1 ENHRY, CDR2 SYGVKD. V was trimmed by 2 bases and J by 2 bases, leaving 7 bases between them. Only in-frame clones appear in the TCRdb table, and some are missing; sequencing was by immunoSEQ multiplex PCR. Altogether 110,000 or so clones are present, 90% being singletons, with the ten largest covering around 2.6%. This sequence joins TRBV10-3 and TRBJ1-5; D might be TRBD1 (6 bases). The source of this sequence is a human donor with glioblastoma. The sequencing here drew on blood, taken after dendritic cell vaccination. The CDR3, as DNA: TGTGCCATCAGTGAGCGGACAGGCAATCAGCCCCAGCATTTT. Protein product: CAISERTGNQPQHF.